This is a list of T cell receptor beta chains from one sample in a study of cytomegalovirus exposure and HLA in healthy donors. Measured with immunoSEQ multiplex PCR; TCRdb has only the in-frame clones, and not every one. Among under 200,000 clones listed, 81% were seen once. The sample comprised PBMCs. Receptors originate from a man aged 35-49 years in good health and CMV-seropositive. The CDR3 runs from the conserved cysteine through the conserved F or W. Each record gives: J gene, D gene, CDR3 length, V gene, clone size, CDR3 protein, CDR3 DNA. The D gene is left open where the match is weak. The size entry is marked missing in some rows and otherwise reads once, few, many or a size class.

j_call: TRBJ2-1; d_call: -; cdr3_length: 13; v_call: TRBV19; clone_size: -; cdr3_aa: CASRTQGPHEQFF; cdr3_nt: TGTGCCAGTAGGACCCAGGGGCCCCATGAGCAGTTCTTC
j_call: TRBJ1-1; d_call: TRBD1; cdr3_length: 12; v_call: TRBV29-1; clone_size: -; cdr3_aa: CSVEDRVTEAFF; cdr3_nt: TGCAGCGTTGAGGACAGGGTCACTGAAGCTTTCTTT
j_call: TRBJ1-5; d_call: -; cdr3_length: 14; v_call: TRBV11-3; clone_size: -; cdr3_aa: CASSPTYSNQPQHF; cdr3_nt: TGTGCCAGCAGTCCGACTTATAGCAATCAGCCCCAGCATTTT
j_call: TRBJ2-3; d_call: -; cdr3_length: 15; v_call: TRBV10-3; clone_size: few; cdr3_aa: CAISESELNTDTQYF; cdr3_nt: TGTGCCATCAGTGAGTCAGAACTAAACACAGATACGCAGTATTTT
j_call: TRBJ1-1; d_call: TRBD1; cdr3_length: 21; v_call: TRBV4-1; clone_size: few; cdr3_aa: CASSQVVPKMGQGNMNTEAFF; cdr3_nt: TGCGCCAGCAGCCAAGTAGTGCCGAAGATGGGACAGGGAAACATGAACACTGAAGCTTTCTTT
j_call: TRBJ2-2; d_call: -; cdr3_length: 13; v_call: TRBV2; clone_size: -; cdr3_aa: CASIGGWAGELFF; cdr3_nt: TGTGCCAGCATCGGAGGGTGGGCCGGGGAGCTGTTTTTT
j_call: TRBJ2-2; d_call: TRBD2; cdr3_length: 16; v_call: TRBV7-9; clone_size: once; cdr3_aa: CSSSWKKGLADVELFF; cdr3_nt: TGTTCCAGCAGCTGGAAGAAAGGACTAGCCGACGTGGAGCTGTTTTTT
j_call: TRBJ2-1; d_call: TRBD1; cdr3_length: 15; v_call: TRBV5-4; clone_size: -; cdr3_aa: CASSRDRGSYNEQFF; cdr3_nt: TGTGCCAGCAGCCGGGACAGGGGGTCCTACAATGAGCAGTTCTTC
j_call: TRBJ2-7; d_call: -; cdr3_length: 12; v_call: TRBV27; clone_size: -; cdr3_aa: CASSLPPGEQYF; cdr3_nt: TGTGCCAGCAGTTTACCCCCCGGGGAGCAGTACTTC
j_call: TRBJ2-1; d_call: -; cdr3_length: 15; v_call: TRBV5-4; clone_size: -; cdr3_aa: CASSLTWRDHNEQFF; cdr3_nt: TGTGCCAGCAGCTTGACCTGGCGGGATCACAATGAGCAGTTCTTC
j_call: TRBJ2-1; d_call: -; cdr3_length: 13; v_call: TRBV29-1; clone_size: once; cdr3_aa: CSVAPTRANEQFF; cdr3_nt: TGCAGCGTTGCCCCTACTAGGGCCAATGAGCAGTTCTTC
j_call: TRBJ2-2; d_call: TRBD1; cdr3_length: 16; v_call: TRBV5-5; clone_size: -; cdr3_aa: CASSFSGTGRTGELFF; cdr3_nt: TGTGCCAGCAGCTTTAGTGGGACAGGGCGCACCGGGGAGCTGTTTTTT
j_call: TRBJ2-7; d_call: TRBD2; cdr3_length: 14; v_call: TRBV6-1; clone_size: few; cdr3_aa: CARAQAGGHYEQYF; cdr3_nt: TGTGCCAGGGCCCAAGCGGGGGGTCACTACGAGCAGTACTTC
j_call: TRBJ2-7; d_call: TRBD2; cdr3_length: 15; v_call: TRBV28; clone_size: -; cdr3_aa: CASSMRGGSSYEQYF; cdr3_nt: TGTGCCAGCAGCATGCGGGGCGGGAGCTCCTACGAGCAGTACTTC